The 19 T cell receptor beta chains below come from one sample, sequenced in a study of blood T cell repertoires in COVID-19. Sequencing used immunoSEQ multiplex PCR; TCRdb keeps in-frame clones, though not all of them. This table holds about 76,000 clones, almost 85% found once. The specimen sequenced was peripheral blood. These receptor sequences come from a middle-aged man with COVID-19, enrolled during active disease.

V and J are TRBV6-6 and TRBJ2-2; D might be TRBD2 (6 bases). Germline CDR1 MNHNY, CDR2 SVGAGI (reference sequence). Trimming shortened V by 5 bases and J by 4 bases, and 8 bases separated the two germline ends. The CDR3 is made up of 13 amino acids. The chain's CDR3 is CASSGGSTGELFF. In nucleotides, the CDR3 is TGTGCCAGCAGTGGGGGGTCCACCGGGGAGCTGTTTTTT.

V and J are TRBV6-5 and TRBJ2-7, with D perhaps matching TRBD2 (6 bases). The CDR3 is 15 amino acids. Per the germline V gene, CDR1 is MNHEY and CDR2 is SVGAGI. The ends were cut back, 5 bases at V and 0 bases at J, with 14 bases in the middle. The CDR3 here is CASSLERAGSYEQYF. The CDR3 DNA reads as TGTGCCAGCAGTCTTGAACGAGCGGGCTCCTACGAGCAGTACTTC.

The chain links TRBV4-1 to TRBJ1-4; unclear D gene. The germline V gene has CDR1 MGHRA and CDR2 YSYEKL. Trimming cost V 0 bases and J 12 bases, with 11 bases left between them. The CDR3 sequence is 13 residues long. This CDR3 reads CASSQERATQLFF. For the CDR3, the DNA is TGCGCCAGCAGCCAAGAGAGGGCGACCCAACTGTTTTTT.

CDR3 nucleotides: TGTGCCAGCAGGACAGGGCAATCTGGAAACACCATATATTTT. Encoded protein: CASRTGQSGNTIYF. V gene TRBV27 combines with J gene TRBJ1-3; 7 bases line up with TRBD1. The CDR3 length is 14 residues. CDR1 and CDR2 (germline): MNHEY, SMNVEV (reference sequence). Trimming cost V 6 bases and J 1 base; bases outside gene matches: 3.

The chain couples TRBV3-1 (or the pseudogene TRBV3-2) to TRBJ1-1, with TRBD1 matching 8 bases. Trimming cost V 0 bases and J 3 bases; bases outside gene matches: 3. Germline CDR1 and CDR2: LGHDT and YNNKEL (reference sequence). The CDR3 is made up of 15 amino acids. The CDR3 DNA is TGTGCCAGCAGCCAAGATGGACAGGGTGACACTGAAGCTTTCTTT. Its protein is CASSQDGQGDTEAFF.

This sequence joins TRBV28 and TRBJ1-5, with 8 bases fitting TRBD1. Germline V CDR1 and CDR2: MDHEN, SYDVKM. The CDR3 sequence is 14 residues long. Trimming cost V 8 bases and J 3 bases; bases outside gene matches: 6. CDR3 sequence (DNA): TGTGCCAGCGGGACAGGCCCTTCCAATCAGCCCCAGCATTTT. Its translation: CASGTGPSNQPQHF.

This clone was counted a few times. The chain is built from TRBV14 and TRBJ2-7; TRBD1 might be the D (6 bases). V lost 5 bases and J lost 4, with 18 bases in between. The CDR3 runs to 15 residues. Per the germline V gene, CDR1 is SGHDN and CDR2 is FVKESK. This CDR3 is CASSGLIVGGYEQYF. The CDR3, as DNA: TGTGCCAGCAGCGGACTTATCGTAGGGGGTTACGAGCAGTACTTC. The variable domain in full, with the rest retrieved from reference TRBV14 and TRBJ2-7, is EAGVTQFPSHSVIEKGQTVTLRCDPISGHDNLYWYRRVMGKEIKFLLHFVKESKQDESGMPNNRFLAERTGGTYSTLKVQPAELEDSGVYFCASSGLIVGGYEQYFGPGTRLTVT.

The rearrangement links TRBV27 to TRBJ2-1; 12 bases are shared with TRBD2. CDR3 size: 16 residues. Germline V lookup: CDR1 MNHEY, CDR2 SMNVEV (reference sequence). Losses at the gene ends were 5 bases for V and 7 bases for J; bases not matched to a gene: 9. The CDR3 sequence is CASSPRLAGARNEQFF. DNA of the CDR3: TGTGCCAGCAGTCCAAGACTAGCGGGAGCTAGGAATGAGCAGTTCTTC.

The chain links TRBV7-2 to TRBJ2-1; 11 bases are shared with TRBD2. There are 16 residues in the CDR3. Germline CDR1 is SGHTA and CDR2 is FQGNSA. V shed 5 bases, J shed 5 bases, and the junction held 8 bases outside the gene matches. The CDR3 DNA sequence: TGTGCCAGCAGCCGCGCCGGGACTAGCGGAAACAATGAGCAGTTCTTC. Translation gives CASSRAGTSGNNEQFF.

The chain has TRBV5-6 and TRBJ1-1; no reliable D call. CDR1 is SGHDT, CDR2 YYEEEE, per germline. V lost 0 bases and J 4 bases, leaving 13 bases between the germline ends. CDR3 length: 15 residues. CDR3: CASSLVVGGSTEAFF. CDR3 nucleotides: TGTGCCAGCAGCTTGGTCGTGGGAGGTAGCACTGAAGCTTTCTTT.

The CDR3 spells CATSDFGRDGGGHNEQFF. CDR3 nucleotides: TGTGCCACCAGTGATTTTGGCCGAGACGGCGGGGGACACAATGAGCAGTTCTTC. This chain links TRBV24-1 with TRBJ2-1; 7 bases match TRBD2. V gave up 1 base and J gave up 5 bases; unmatched junction bases: 13. The CDR3 has 18 amino acids. Germline CDR1 reads KGHDR; CDR2 reads SFDVKD.

V usage is TRBV7-2 and J usage is TRBJ1-2; TRBD1 matches 7 bases. CDR1 is SGHTA, CDR2 FQGNSA, per germline. The CDR3 contains 15 residues. With V trimmed by 5 bases and J by 0 bases, 6 bases remained unmatched. CDR3 region: CASSQFGTANYGYTF. Written as DNA, the CDR3 is TGTGCCAGCAGCCAATTCGGGACAGCTAACTATGGCTACACCTTC.

J is TRBJ1-2 and V is TRBV6-5; possibly TRBD1 for D (5 bases). Looked up from germline, CDR1 is MNHEY and CDR2 is SVGAGI. This CDR3 is built from 14 residues. The germline V and J ends were trimmed by 6 bases and 3 bases, with 14 bases remaining between them. This chain's CDR3 is CASSDMGGYYGYTF. CDR3 coding DNA: TGTGCCAGCAGCGACATGGGGGGATACTATGGCTACACCTTC.

The rearrangement joins TRBV6-5 to TRBJ1-5; D is unclear. This CDR3 is built from 13 residues. The ends were cut back, 6 bases at V and 2 bases at J, with 8 bases in the middle. The germline V gene has CDR1 MNHEY and CDR2 SVGAGI. The CDR3 DNA reads as TGTGCCAGCAGGGCGGCGGGCAATCAGCCCCAGCATTTT. Translated, it gives CASRAAGNQPQHF.

The CDR3 is CATSDRGGAEASGRVDEQFF. CDR3 DNA sequence: TGTGCCACCAGTGACCGGGGGGGGGCCGAGGCTAGCGGGAGGGTGGATGAGCAGTTCTTC. The chain uses TRBV24-1 and TRBJ2-1; 12 nucleotides match TRBD2. This CDR3 is built from 20 residues. Germline V lookup: CDR1 KGHDR, CDR2 SFDVKD. V lost 4 bases and J lost 8; bases outside the gene matches: 20.

The chain uses TRBV27 and TRBJ2-3, with a possible D match to TRBD2 (5 bases). The CDR3 contains 17 residues. V was trimmed by 5 bases and J by 1 base, leaving 19 bases between them. Germline CDR1 and CDR2: MNHEY and SMNVEV (reference sequence). Written as DNA, the CDR3 is TGTGCCAGCAGTCCAAATCCGGACTGGAAGGGCACAGATACGCAGTATTTT. This sequence encodes CASSPNPDWKGTDTQYF.

The chain recombines TRBV6-6 with TRBJ1-1; unclear D gene. V lost 7 bases and J 6 bases, leaving 15 bases between the germline ends. CDR1 and CDR2 from the germline V gene are MNHNY and SVGAGI (reference sequence). There are 13 residues in the CDR3. CDR3 amino acids: CASNSRSASEAFF. The CDR3 DNA reads as TGTGCCAGCAATTCCCGCAGTGCCTCTGAAGCTTTCTTT.

The rearrangement links TRBV10-2 to TRBJ2-2, with TRBD2 identical over 7 bases. V shed 6 bases and J 6 bases; nucleotides not matched to a gene: 7. Germline CDR1 is WSHSY and CDR2 is SAAADI. The CDR3 contains 14 residues. Written as DNA, the CDR3 is TGCGCCAGCAGCCCCGGGACTACTCCCGGGGAGCTGTTTTTT. Translated: CASSPGTTPGELFF.

This clone was detected only once. The chain carries TRBV6-6 and TRBJ1-5; a weak D match, TRBD1 (5 bases). The CDR3 is 14 residues long. Trimming cost V 6 bases and J 3 bases, with 12 bases left between them. Germline V gives CDR1 MNHNY, CDR2 SVGAGI (reference sequence). The CDR3 spells CASRIGGFNQPQHF. In DNA, the CDR3 is TGTGCCAGCAGAATCGGGGGGTTCAATCAGCCCCAGCATTTT.